This T cell receptor (beta chain) was profiled in a study of post-analysis software for immune sequencing data. Of note for this clonotype: Its antigen is undetermined.

This CDR3 has 16 residues. V dropped 1 base and J dropped 11 bases, with 22 bases sitting between them. Unique molecular identifiers were built into the TCR beta cDNA libraries. In TCRdb, the PCR reads were re-called with MiXCR into one record per CDR3 protein. The data contain about 570,000 distinct CDR3 sequences, 30% to 40% of them singletons. Whole-study results and caveats: The study found TRBV5-6, TRBV5-1 and TRBV20-1 among five or six TRBV segments more frequent in patients than controls. By F measure, samples from a shared preparation batch strongly co-clustered. Compared against controls, patients with multiple sclerosis displayed significantly lower normalized Chao1 diversity.

V is TRBV12-3 or TRBV12-4 and J is TRBJ2-3; perhaps TRBD2 as D (5 bases). This sequence was found in a girl younger than 18 with multiple sclerosis. Sequenced input: blood. In DNA, the CDR3 is TGTGCCAGCAGTTTAGGGGCGGGCGTTAGAGCAGATGTGCAGTATTTT. This encodes CASSLGAGVRADVQYF.